This entry features one T cell receptor (beta chain) sequence. The specificity of this receptor is unknown. Relative to the germline gene, one junction end is altered; a read error may explain this. None of the patients had been given any treatment before thyroid surgery. The study retrospectively analysed patient clinical samples collected from about 2011 to 2018 using T-cell receptor beta sequencing. Counted from cysteine to phenylalanine, this CDR3 has 15 amino acids. The CDR3 DNA has 45 bases and is translated from base 1. For CDR1 and CDR2, the germline V gene lists SGDLS and YYNGEE. This sample stems from a study of metastatic and nonmetastatic thyroid tumors (TCRdb year 2020). Turning to the overall study: Repertoires from peripheral blood and from tumor or nodule tissue samples of malignant and benign thyroid patients were compared.

Overall study results and their limits: In both blood and tumor samples, TCR beta diversity was reported to be significantly higher in malignant tumors than in benign nodules.

The library was made by PCR. Sequencing was carried out with an Illumina HiSeq 4000. High-throughput sequencing was used to profile the TCR beta-chain CDR3 region of each patient. The paper's data handling went like this. CDR3 differences across clinicopathological groups were used to build a classifier for discriminating distant-metastatic papillary thyroid cancer patients. To measure repertoire diversity the researchers used the Shannon index, while the Morisita-Horn index served to gauge how similar the tumor and blood repertoires were. The public sequencing data were trimmed at Q25 with fastp and processed into clonotypes with MiXCR by TCRdb, which kept only in-frame beta chains. The authors' filters were not applied to this entry. In all, the sample holds fewer than 35,000 clones, and about a quarter of those were seen once. About 2.4% of the sample comes from the top ten.

The chain was built from TRBV9 and TRBJ2-7; TRBD2 aligns with 12 central bases. Sequencing input: blood. The sequence was obtained from a female donor with papillary thyroid cancer or a benign thyroid nodule (not recorded which). Some clones in this sample may be carry-over from other donors' samples. The CDR3 in this case is CANSSGLAGTYEQYF. The base sequence is TGTGCCAACAGCTCCGGACTAGCGGGAACCTACGAGCAGTACTTC.